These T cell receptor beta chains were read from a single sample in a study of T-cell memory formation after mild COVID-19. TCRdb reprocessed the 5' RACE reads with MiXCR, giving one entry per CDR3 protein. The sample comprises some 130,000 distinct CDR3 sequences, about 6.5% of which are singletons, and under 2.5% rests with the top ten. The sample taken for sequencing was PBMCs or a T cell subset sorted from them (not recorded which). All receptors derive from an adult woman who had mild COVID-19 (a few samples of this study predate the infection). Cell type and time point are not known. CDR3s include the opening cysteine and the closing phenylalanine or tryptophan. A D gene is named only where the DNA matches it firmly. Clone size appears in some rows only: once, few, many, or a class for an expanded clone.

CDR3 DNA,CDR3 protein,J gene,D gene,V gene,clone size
TGCGCCAGCAGCTTTTTTGAAGGGGAGACCCAGTACTTC,CASSFFEGETQYF,TRBJ2-5,.,TRBV5-1,.
TGTGCCAGCAGCTCGAGGGGGACTAGCGGCTACGAGCAGTACTTC,CASSSRGTSGYEQYF,TRBJ2-7,TRBD2,TRBV7-2,many
TGTGCCAGCAGCTTAGGAGTACTAAACGAGCAGTACTTC,CASSLGVLNEQYF,TRBJ2-7,.,TRBV7-2,many
TGTGCCAGCAGCTTCAGTGACGGGAGCTGGAACGAGCAGTACTTC,CASSFSDGSWNEQYF,TRBJ2-7,.,TRBV7-2,many
TGCAGTGCTCCTCGTCATCCGCGGTCCTCTAACAATGAGCAGTTCTTC,CSAPRHPRSSNNEQFF,TRBJ2-1,.,TRBV20-1,.
TGTGCCACCAGTGACGATACCATCCCTGGGACCCAGTACTTC,CATSDDTIPGTQYF,TRBJ2-5,.,TRBV24-1,few
TGCAGTGCTAGGCCTCCCAGGAGCAGCAATGAGCAGTTCTTC,CSARPPRSSNEQFF,TRBJ2-1,.,TRBV20-1,many
TGCGCCAGCAGCCTCGGACAGGGACTTGACACCGGGGAGCTGTTTTTT,CASSLGQGLDTGELFF,TRBJ2-2,TRBD1,TRBV5-1,many
TGTGCCACCAGTGATTCCGACTTGCGAAGCTCCTACGAGCAGTACTTC,CATSDSDLRSSYEQYF,TRBJ2-7,.,TRBV24-1,many
TGCAGCGTTGTTATGGGACAGTGGATCTCTGGAAACACCATATATTTT,CSVVMGQWISGNTIYF,TRBJ1-3,TRBD1,TRBV29-1,few
TGCAGTTCCAATTCTGGGGGGACCTATGGCTACACCTTC,CSSNSGGTYGYTF,TRBJ1-2,.,TRBV20-1,.
TGCGCCAGCAGCCAAGATAGGGGTTTTGAAGCTTTCTTT,CASSQDRGFEAFF,TRBJ1-1,.,TRBV4-1,.
TGTGCCAGCAGCTTAACGCGGAGTGCAGTAGTTGATACGCAGTATTTT,CASSLTRSAVVDTQYF,TRBJ2-3,.,TRBV7-9,many
TGTGCCAGCAGCTTAGACAAGAACACCGGGGAGCTGTTTTTT,CASSLDKNTGELFF,TRBJ2-2,.,TRBV7-3,many
TGCAGTGCTAGAGAGGGGACGAGGGGCTCCTACGAGCAGTACTTC,CSAREGTRGSYEQYF,TRBJ2-7,.,TRBV20-1,.
TGTGCCAGCAGGGTTTCAGGGGCGAGCTCTGGGGCCAACGTCCTGACTTTC,CASRVSGASSGANVLTF,TRBJ2-6,.,TRBV12-3/TRBV12-4,many
TGTGCCAGTTCGGGACTAGCGGGAGCGGGAGGCACAGATACGCAGTATTTT,CASSGLAGAGGTDTQYF,TRBJ2-3,TRBD2,TRBV19,.
TGCAGTGCGGACTCCCGGGGGTGGGTGGGTGAGCAGTTCTTC,CSADSRGWVGEQFF,TRBJ2-1,.,TRBV20-1,few
TGTGCCAGCAGCAGGACAGTATCTAATGAAAAACTGTTTTTT,CASSRTVSNEKLFF,TRBJ1-4,.,TRBV6-5,.
TGCGCCAGCAGCGCGAGCGAGACCCAGTACTTC,CASSASETQYF,TRBJ2-5,.,TRBV5-1,many
TGTGCCAGCAGTGGGACGGACTACAATCAGCCCCAGCATTTT,CASSGTDYNQPQHF,TRBJ1-5,.,TRBV6-5,many
TGTGCCAGCAGCTTCGGGGAGGGGAGCGACTATGGCTACACCTTC,CASSFGEGSDYGYTF,TRBJ1-2,.,TRBV7-9,.
TGTGCCAGCAGCCTCAACAGTGATTACGAGCAGTACTTC,CASSLNSDYEQYF,TRBJ2-7,.,TRBV3-1,.
TGTGCCAGCATTCAACATTACAACCTAGCGGGAGTCTACAATGAGCAGTTCTTC,CASIQHYNLAGVYNEQFF,TRBJ2-1,TRBD2,TRBV6-5,many
TGTGCCAGCAGCTTAGATCTTAGGGGCTACGGGGGGCAGTACTTC,CASSLDLRGYGGQYF,TRBJ2-7,.,TRBV7-2,many
TGCAGTGCTAGGACAGGGGCTGGGGCCAACGTCCTGACTTTC,CSARTGAGANVLTF,TRBJ2-6,TRBD1,TRBV20-1,.
TGTGCCAGCAGTGAATTTCGGCGGGAGGGCCTCTGGGTATGTACGCAGTATTTT,CASSEFRREGLWVCTQYF,TRBJ2-3,TRBD2,TRBV6-1,few
TGTGCCAGCAGGCGGGCAGGGGGCAGCACCGGGGAGCTGTTTTTT,CASRRAGGSTGELFF,TRBJ2-2,TRBD1,TRBV27,few
TGCAGTGCAAGCGACATCCCCCCTTATGGCTACACCTTC,CSASDIPPYGYTF,TRBJ1-2,.,TRBV20-1,many
TGTGCCAGCAGCTTAGCGGGGAGCGGGAGAATTGTCTACGAGCAGTACTTC,CASSLAGSGRIVYEQYF,TRBJ2-7,TRBD2,TRBV7-8,many
TGCAGTGGGGTTCTCAAGGCAGGGGCTGATCAGCCCCAGCATTTT,CSGVLKAGADQPQHF,TRBJ1-5,.,TRBV20-1,.
TGTGCCAGCAGGGTTGACGGGCCCACTGAAGCTTTCTTT,CASRVDGPTEAFF,TRBJ1-1,.,TRBV6-5,.
TGTGCCAGCACTAGCAGTAGCGGGTTGATCTACGAGCAGTACTTC,CASTSSSGLIYEQYF,TRBJ2-7,TRBD2,TRBV27,.
TGTGCCAGCAGCTTGGGACAGGGCTTCGAGCAGTACTTC,CASSLGQGFEQYF,TRBJ2-7,TRBD1,TRBV7-3,many
TGTGCCAGCAGTTGGACAGGGATGAATGAAAAACTGTTTTTT,CASSWTGMNEKLFF,TRBJ1-4,TRBD1,TRBV7-9,.